This TCR beta chain was recovered during a study of blood T cell repertoires in COVID-19 (dated by TCRdb to 2020 to 2022). Broadly, across the study: The collaborator samples originated in the United States, Italy and Spain and spanned the acute and convalescent phases of COVID-19. A de-identified subject ID, COVID-19 status, age in years and sex were almost always included in the sample metadata. Where HLA class I and class II types were available, the types were taken from metadata supplied by the sample provider, not from assay-based typing. Subjects who had been exposed to COVID-19, were actively infected with it, or had recovered from it provided the deeply sampled blood TCRbeta repertoires that made up the dataset. The material from the prospective study consisted of cDNA or gDNA derived from T cells, B-cell-depleted T cells, or PBMCs. The samples were drawn from two sources: the first 160 participants of the ongoing ImmuneRACE study, and 1,000 to 1,500 subjects contributed by 6 global collaborators. The repertoires were released in a freely available public database meant as a resource for research on the immune response to SARS-CoV-2.

TCRbeta CDR3 regions were amplified from genomic DNA by means of the immunoSEQ Assay, a bias-controlled multiplex PCR. Per the authors' processing: The number of nucleated cells in each sample was estimated by amplification of reference gene primers within the assay. To quantify the absolute abundance of each unique TCRbeta CDR3 rearrangement, sequence reads were collapsed and filtered. Productive Simpson clonality was computed per sample as the square root of Simpson's diversity index over productive rearrangements. TCRdb obtained this table from immuneACCESS and retained in-frame rearrangements with V and J assigned. These tables miss some clones; where compared with another copy, unresolved V genes account for less than half of the shortfall, and the remainder is unexplained. V and J calls and clone size are copied from that table; D and trimming were computed from the DNA. Across this sample there are 25,000 to 30,000 clones, with 65% to 85% seen only once. The ten largest clonotypes hold about 16% of the sample.

General conclusions and limits of the study: The quantity of clinical and demographic metadata differed by source and by participant and was supplied without curation.

The collaborating institutions used their own protocols to collect whole blood in K2EDTA tubes. For TCRbeta analysis, collaborators shipped samples in one of three forms: frozen whole blood, isolated PBMCs, or DNA extracted from either of those sample types. This clone was counted at least ten times. Its antigen has not been determined. No much larger clone exists at a distance of one base, and base qualities are not known. The junction shows trimming of 7 bases on V and 3 bases on J, plus 15 bases between the germline ends. For CDR1 and CDR2, the germline V gene lists MNHEY and SVGAGI. The CDR3, cysteine through phenylalanine, is 15 amino acids long. This entry keeps only the CDR3 DNA: 45 bases, framed from base 1.

Recombination connected TRBV6-5 to TRBJ2-2, with the D gene too uncertain to name. The sequence was collected from a woman aged 55-69 years with acute or convalescent COVID-19. Specimen: peripheral blood. This receptor carries the CDR3 CASMESAYHTGELFF. The nucleotides are TGTGCCAGCATGGAGTCTGCATATCACACCGGGGAGCTGTTTTTT.